The clone carrying this T cell receptor beta chain was found many times. What it binds is unknown. The time point here: persistent/refractory GD, antithyroid drugs over 5 years with positive TRAb. RNA extracted from PBMCs served as the sequencing template. Graves' disease diagnosis used American Thyroid Association guidelines. An endocrinology unit in Xi'an, China, supplied the patients. According to the study, TCR beta libraries were built with iRepertoire HTBI primers and CDR3-region Arm-PCR. TCRdb recomputed calls from the multiplex PCR reads with MiXCR, one row per CDR3 protein. The repertoire holds around 460,000 distinct CDR3 sequences, with around a fifth as singletons. The sample belongs to a study of regulatory T cells in long-lasting Graves disease. About the research overall: Persistent cases were those of Graves' disease that involved over 5 years of antithyroid drugs with positive TSH receptor antibodies.

The CDR3 contains 13 residues. V lost 4 bases to trimming and J lost 8 bases; unmatched junction nucleotides: 4. From germline, CDR1 is ENHRY and CDR2 SYGVKD. General study results and limits: Having few samples may have compromised the accuracy.

This TCR came from a female donor with Graves disease. The chain links TRBV10-3 to TRBJ1-2; 10 bases fit TRBD1. The sample here was peripheral blood mononuclear cells (PBMCs), taken when the disease was refractory, from a patient treated with antithyroid drugs. This chain's CDR3 is CAISVGQGDGYTF. The CDR3 nucleotides are TGTGCCATCAGTGTCGGACAGGGGGACGGCTACACCTTC.